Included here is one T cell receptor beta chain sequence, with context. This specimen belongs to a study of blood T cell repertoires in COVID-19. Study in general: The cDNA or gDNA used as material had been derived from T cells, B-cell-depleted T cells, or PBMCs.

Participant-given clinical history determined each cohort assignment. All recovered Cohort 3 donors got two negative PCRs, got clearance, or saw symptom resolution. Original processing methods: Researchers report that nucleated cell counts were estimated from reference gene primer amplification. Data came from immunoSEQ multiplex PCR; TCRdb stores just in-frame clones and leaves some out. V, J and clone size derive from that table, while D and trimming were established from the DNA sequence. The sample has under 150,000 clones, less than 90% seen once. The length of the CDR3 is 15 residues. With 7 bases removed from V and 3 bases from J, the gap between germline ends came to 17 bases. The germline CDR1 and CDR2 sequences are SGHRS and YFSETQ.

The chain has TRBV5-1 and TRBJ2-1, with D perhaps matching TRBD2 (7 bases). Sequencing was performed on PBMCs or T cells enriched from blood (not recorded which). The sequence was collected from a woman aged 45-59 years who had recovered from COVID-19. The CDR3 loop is CASGSGGRFYNEQFF. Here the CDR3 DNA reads TGCGCCAGCGGATCGGGGGGCAGATTCTACAATGAGCAGTTCTTC.